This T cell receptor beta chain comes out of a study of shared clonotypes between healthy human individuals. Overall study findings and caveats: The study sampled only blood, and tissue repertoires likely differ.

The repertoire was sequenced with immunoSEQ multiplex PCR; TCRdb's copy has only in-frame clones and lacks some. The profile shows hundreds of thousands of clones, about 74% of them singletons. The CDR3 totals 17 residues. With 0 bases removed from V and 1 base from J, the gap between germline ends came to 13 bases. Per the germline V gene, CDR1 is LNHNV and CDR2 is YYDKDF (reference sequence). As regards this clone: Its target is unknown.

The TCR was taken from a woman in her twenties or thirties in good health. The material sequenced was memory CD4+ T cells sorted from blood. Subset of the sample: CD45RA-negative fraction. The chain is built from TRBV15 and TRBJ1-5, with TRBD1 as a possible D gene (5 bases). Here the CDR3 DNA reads TGTGCCACCAGCAGAGATCGGGGAGGGGCGAGCAATCAGCCCCAGCATTTT. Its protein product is CATSRDRGGASNQPQHF.